The 2 T cell receptor beta chains below all came from one sample that was sequenced in a study of preoperative IRX-2 immunotherapy in early breast cancer. The table came from immunoSEQ multiplex PCR; TCRdb's copy has only in-frame clones and leaves some out. The sample records tens of thousands of clones, about 95% being singletons. Indicated treatment: preoperative locoregional IRX-2 cytokine immunotherapy. The specimen was collected from a patient treated with IRX-2 immunotherapy. These receptors were taken from a human donor with breast cancer.

This sequence joins TRBV19 and TRBJ1-5; 11 bases fit TRBD1. This CDR3 contains 14 residues. V lost 4 bases to trimming and J lost 6 bases; unmatched junction nucleotides: 2. Germline CDR1 LNHDA, CDR2 SQIVND (reference sequence). CDR3 DNA: TGTGCCAGTAGTACAGGGACAGGGGGTCAGCCCCAGCATTTT. This sequence encodes CASSTGTGGQPQHF.

The chain uses TRBV10-3 and TRBJ1-5; 8 bases align to TRBD1. This CDR3 is built from 16 residues. Germline V gene lookup returns CDR1 ENHRY and CDR2 SYGVKD. After removal of 4 bases from V and 2 bases from J, the junction contained 7 bases not matched to a gene. For the CDR3, the DNA is TGTGCCATCAGTGCCTCCAAGGACAGGGGCAATCAGCCCCAGCATTTT. Translation: CAISASKDRGNQPQHF.